This paragraph covers one TCR beta chain sequence. Its antigen is still unknown. Base qualities are not recorded, but no much larger clone differs from it by a single base. This entry is derived from a study of beta chain features in type 1 diabetes (dated by TCRdb to 2016 to 2018). Describing the broader study: Mean age, gender distribution, total cell number and subset yield did not differ between patients and healthy donors. Across all samples, some 110,000,000 sorted cells were examined, and cell number per subset correlated strongly with RNA yield. The study compared the TCRB repertoires of sorted circulating CD4+ T cell subsets in recently diagnosed type 1 diabetes patients with those in matched healthy donors. Naive and central memory subsets were obtained from all 30 or so donors, but regulatory and stem cell-like memory subsets were isolated from only 8 patients and roughly eight healthy donors.

The entire amount of isolated RNA was reverse transcribed using the High Capacity cDNA Reverse Transcription Kit, so the sequenced TCRB transcripts were expressed ones. Deep immunoSEQ sequencing was applied to naive, central memory and regulatory T cell samples, giving an average of around 3.4 million total reads per sample. Sorted cells were lysed in RLT buffer, and RNA was extracted using DNase-treated RNeasy Micro or Mini kits according to cell number. Each cell subset was processed on its own to prevent cross-contamination, while patient and healthy donor samples were processed together. TCRB sequences were amplified from cDNA with the immunoSEQ multiplex PCR, producing 87-bp fragments spanning the CDR3 region. Amplicons were sequenced on the Illumina HiSeq platform. For the original study's pipeline: Synthetic template baselines were used to correct PCR bias computationally, reads within Hamming distance 2 were collapsed, and singletons that could not be merged were discarded. Reads were aligned to IMGT to assign V, D and J genes, CDR3 length, and insertions or deletions at six rearrangement sites. Within each subset, clonotype counts were normalized to sorted cell number, after which true diversity and Gini coefficients were computed with the tcR R package. The overlap coefficient, calculated on TCRB nucleotide sequences, was used to quantify repertoire sharing. As a proxy for the pre-selection repertoire, out-of-frame TCRB sequences from naive cells were analyzed. In its TCRdb copy, this immuneACCESS table keeps in-frame sequences only and misses some clones. Where compared with another copy, unresolved V genes explain less than half of these, and the others have no known cause. V and J calls and clone size are those listed in that table; D and trimming were worked out from the DNA. The sample table shows roughly 250,000 clones, and around 68% are seen once. The ten biggest clones cover approximately 0.053% of the sample.

Measured from the cysteine to the phenylalanine, the CDR3 is 12 residues long. CDR3 DNA is the only sequence kept; it has 36 bases, read in frame from the first base. Sequences GTSNPN (CDR1) and SVGIG (CDR2) are obtained from the germline V gene (reference sequence). V lost 0 bases and J lost 10 bases; the stretch between them is 7 bases long. Each donor gave one peripheral blood draw, averaging approximately 0.12 L, which was collected into heparinised tubes. Using a panel that included CD45RO, CCR7, CD25, CD127, CD95 and CD27, naive, central memory, regulatory and stem cell-like memory CD4+ T cells were sorted on a BD FACSAria II. Purity was above 95% for every sorted population. Right away, PBMCs were isolated by Lymphoprep density gradient centrifugation and were stained directly, with no culture step. So that batch effects would be minimized, each experiment stained and sorted samples in pairs, pairing one healthy donor with one patient.

Overall study results and their limits: In all four CD4+ subsets, TCRB CDR3 length was moderately but significantly shorter in type 1 diabetes patients. Because cDNA was sequenced instead of genomic DNA, highly expressing activated cells could be over-represented, though the groups showed no difference in activation or CD3 levels. The naive, central memory and regulatory TCRB repertoires appeared to resemble one another more closely among patients than among healthy donors. PCR might favor shorter templates, but patient and control samples were amplified and corrected together, so any skew would affect both groups equally. HLA sub-analyses involved small numbers of individuals, so any influence of HLA type on TCRB rearrangement remained unresolved. At VDJ recombination sites, type 1 diabetes patients had fewer insertions and more deleted nucleotides, which implies abnormalities in thymic rearrangement.

Input material: naive CD4+ T cells from blood. What this sample's cell subset or site label stands for: true naive CD4+ T cells. This TCR came from a man aged 25 to 45 in good health. This sequence uses TRBV30 and TRBJ1-6; the D gene lacks a confident call. The nucleotide sequence is given as TGTGCCTGGAGTGTACCGGCGTCACCCCTCCACTTT. It specifies CAWSVPASPLHF.